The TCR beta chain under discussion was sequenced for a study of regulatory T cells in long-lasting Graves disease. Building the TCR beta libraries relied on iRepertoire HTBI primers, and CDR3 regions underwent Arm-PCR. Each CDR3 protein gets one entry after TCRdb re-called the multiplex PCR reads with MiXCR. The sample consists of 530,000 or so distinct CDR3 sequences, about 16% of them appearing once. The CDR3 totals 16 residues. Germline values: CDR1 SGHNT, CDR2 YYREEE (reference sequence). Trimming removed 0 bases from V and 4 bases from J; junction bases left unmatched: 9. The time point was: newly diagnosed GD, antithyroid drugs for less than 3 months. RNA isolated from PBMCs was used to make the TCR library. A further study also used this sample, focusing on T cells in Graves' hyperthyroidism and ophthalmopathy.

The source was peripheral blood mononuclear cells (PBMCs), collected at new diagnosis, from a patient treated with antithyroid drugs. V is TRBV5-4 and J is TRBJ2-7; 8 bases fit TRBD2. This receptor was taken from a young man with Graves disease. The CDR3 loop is CASSLGSGSVNYEQYF. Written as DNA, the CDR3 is TGTGCCAGCAGCTTGGGGAGCGGGAGTGTTAATTACGAGCAGTACTTC.